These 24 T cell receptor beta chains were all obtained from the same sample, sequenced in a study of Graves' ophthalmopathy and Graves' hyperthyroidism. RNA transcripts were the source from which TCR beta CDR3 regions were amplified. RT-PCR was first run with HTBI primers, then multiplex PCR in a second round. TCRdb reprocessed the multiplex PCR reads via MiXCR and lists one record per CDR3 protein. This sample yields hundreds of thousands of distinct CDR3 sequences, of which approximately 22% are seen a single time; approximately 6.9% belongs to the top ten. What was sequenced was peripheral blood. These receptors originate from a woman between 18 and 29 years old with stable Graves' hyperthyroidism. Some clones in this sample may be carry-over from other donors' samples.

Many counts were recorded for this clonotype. The CDR3 DNA is TGTGCCAGCAGTGAAATACAGGGGAATAGAGAAGCTTTCTTT. Protein sequence: CASSEIQGNREAFF. V is TRBV6-1 and J is TRBJ1-1; TRBD1 matches 7 bases. The CDR3 runs 14 residues. The V segment lost 2 bases and the J segment 8 bases; nucleotides outside the gene matches: 8. Germline V CDR1 and CDR2: MNHNS, SASEGT.

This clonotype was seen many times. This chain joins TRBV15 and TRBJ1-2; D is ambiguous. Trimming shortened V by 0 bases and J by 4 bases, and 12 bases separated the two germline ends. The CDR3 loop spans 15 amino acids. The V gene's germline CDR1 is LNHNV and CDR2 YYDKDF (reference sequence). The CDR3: CATSRDGSYFYGYTF. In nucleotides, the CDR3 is TGTGCCACCAGCAGAGATGGGTCCTACTTCTATGGCTACACCTTC.

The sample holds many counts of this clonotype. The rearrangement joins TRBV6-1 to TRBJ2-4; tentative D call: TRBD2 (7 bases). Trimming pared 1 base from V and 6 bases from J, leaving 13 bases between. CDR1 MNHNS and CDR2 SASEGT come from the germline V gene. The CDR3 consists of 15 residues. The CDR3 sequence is CASSEEGGAGNIQYF. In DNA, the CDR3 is TGTGCCAGCAGTGAAGAGGGGGGGGCCGGAAACATTCAGTACTTC.

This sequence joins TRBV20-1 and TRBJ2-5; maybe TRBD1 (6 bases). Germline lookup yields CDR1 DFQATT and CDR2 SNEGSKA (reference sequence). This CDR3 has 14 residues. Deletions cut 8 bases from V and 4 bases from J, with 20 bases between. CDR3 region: CSPIQGRGIETQYF. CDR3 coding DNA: TGCAGTCCAATACAGGGAAGAGGAATAGAGACCCAGTACTTC.

The CDR3 loop is CSARDKGNQPQHF. As DNA, the CDR3 is TGCAGTGCTAGAGATAAGGGCAATCAGCCCCAGCATTTT. This chain links TRBV20-1 with TRBJ1-5, with D unclear. Germline-derived CDR1 and CDR2 are DFQATT and SNEGSKA (reference sequence). The CDR3 has 13 residues. V was cut by 0 bases and J by 2 bases, with 5 bases left in between.

CDR3: CASSLQGPRGEQYF. CDR3 sequence (DNA): TGTGCCAGCAGCCTCCAGGGGCCCCGGGGGGAGCAGTACTTC. This chain links TRBV5-5 with TRBJ2-7; D tentatively reads TRBD1 or TRBD2 (6 bases each). Looked up from germline, CDR1 is SGHKS and CDR2 is YYEKEE (reference sequence). This CDR3 region has 14 residues. Between the trimmed V and J ends, which lost 4 bases and 7 bases, there was a span of 18 bases. The full variable domain, in which reference TRBV5-5 and TRBJ2-7 provide the parts outside the CDR3, is DAGVTQSPTHLIKTRGQQVTLRCSPISGHKSVSWYQQVLGQGPQFIFQYYEKEERGRGNFPDRFSARQFPNYSSELNVNALLLGDSALYLCASSLQGPRGEQYFGPGTRLTVT.

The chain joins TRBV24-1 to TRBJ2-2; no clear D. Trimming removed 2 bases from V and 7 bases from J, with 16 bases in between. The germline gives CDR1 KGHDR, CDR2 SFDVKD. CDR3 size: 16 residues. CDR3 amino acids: CATSDSLTLGIGELFF. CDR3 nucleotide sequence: TGTGCCACCAGTGATTCCCTCACCTTAGGGATCGGGGAGCTGTTTTTT.

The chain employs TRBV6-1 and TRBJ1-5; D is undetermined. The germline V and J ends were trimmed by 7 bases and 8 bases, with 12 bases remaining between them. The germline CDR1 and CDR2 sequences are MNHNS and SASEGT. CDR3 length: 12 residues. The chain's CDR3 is CASTPNGEPQHF. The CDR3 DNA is TGTGCCAGCACCCCGAACGGTGAGCCCCAGCATTTT.

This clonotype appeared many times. DNA for the CDR3: TGTGCCAGCAGTTCGACAGGGGTCGCTGAAGCTTTCTTT. Its translation is CASSSTGVAEAFF. The chain has TRBV12-3 or TRBV12-4 and TRBJ1-1; 8 bases are shared with TRBD1. With V trimmed by 4 bases and J by 6 bases, 4 bases remained unmatched. This CDR3 region has 13 residues.

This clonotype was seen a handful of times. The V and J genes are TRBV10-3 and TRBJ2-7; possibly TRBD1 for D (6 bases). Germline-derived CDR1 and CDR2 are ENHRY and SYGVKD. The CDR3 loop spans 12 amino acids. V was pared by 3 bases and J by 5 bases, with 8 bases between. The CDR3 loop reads CAISEAGDEQYF. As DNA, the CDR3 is TGTGCCATCAGTGAAGCAGGGGACGAGCAGTACTTC.

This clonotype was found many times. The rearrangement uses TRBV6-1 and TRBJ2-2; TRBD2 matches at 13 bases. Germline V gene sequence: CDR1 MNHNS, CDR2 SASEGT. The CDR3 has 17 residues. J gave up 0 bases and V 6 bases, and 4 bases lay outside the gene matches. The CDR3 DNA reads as TGTGCCAGCAGGAGGACTAGCGGGGGCGCGAACACCGGGGAGCTGTTTTTT. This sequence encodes CASRRTSGGANTGELFF.

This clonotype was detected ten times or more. CDR3 amino acids: CSVEGSGEEAFF. In DNA, the CDR3 is TGCAGCGTTGAGGGCTCGGGGGAGGAAGCTTTCTTT. This chain joins TRBV29-1 and TRBJ1-1, with D tentatively TRBD1 (5 bases). Per the germline V gene, CDR1 is SQVTM and CDR2 is ANQGSEA. The CDR3 extends over 12 amino acids. V shed 3 bases and J shed 8 bases, with 13 bases lying between them.

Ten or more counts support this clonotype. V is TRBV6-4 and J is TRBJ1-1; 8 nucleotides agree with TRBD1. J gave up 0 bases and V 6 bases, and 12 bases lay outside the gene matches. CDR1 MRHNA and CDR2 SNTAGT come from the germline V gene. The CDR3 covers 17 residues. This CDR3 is CASSPQDRALLNTEAFF. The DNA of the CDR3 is TGTGCCAGCAGCCCTCAGGACAGGGCTTTACTGAACACTGAAGCTTTCTTT.

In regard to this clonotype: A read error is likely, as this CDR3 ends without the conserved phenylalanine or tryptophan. The CDR3 region is CASSRISTTLKETQYL. The DNA of the CDR3 is TGCGCCAGCAGCCGTATCTCGACTACCCTGAAAGAGACCCAGTACCTC. The chain employs TRBV4-1 and TRBJ2-5; D is perhaps TRBD2 (5 bases). This CDR3 spans 16 amino acids. Trimming took 4 bases from V and 3 from J, leaving 18 bases between them. Germline V gene sequence: CDR1 MGHRA, CDR2 YSYEKL.

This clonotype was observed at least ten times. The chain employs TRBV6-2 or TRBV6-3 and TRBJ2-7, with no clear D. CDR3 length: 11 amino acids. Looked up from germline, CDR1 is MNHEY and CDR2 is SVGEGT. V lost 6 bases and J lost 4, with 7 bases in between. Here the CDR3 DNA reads TGTGCCAGCAGAATCCAGTACGAGCAGTACTTC. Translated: CASRIQYEQYF.

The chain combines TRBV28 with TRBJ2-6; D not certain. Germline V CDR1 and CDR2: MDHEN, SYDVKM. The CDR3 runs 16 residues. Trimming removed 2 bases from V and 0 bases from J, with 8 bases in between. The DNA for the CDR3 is TGTGCCAGCAGTTTAGGTGACGGCTCTGGGGCCAACGTCCTGACTTTC. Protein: CASSLGDGSGANVLTF.

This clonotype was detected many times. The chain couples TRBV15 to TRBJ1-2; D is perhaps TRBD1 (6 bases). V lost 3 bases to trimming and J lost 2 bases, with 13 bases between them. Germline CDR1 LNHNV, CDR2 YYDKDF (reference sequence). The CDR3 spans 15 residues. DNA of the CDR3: TGTGCCACCAGCAGGGCCAGGGGTCCCAACTATGGCTACACCTTC. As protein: CATSRARGPNYGYTF. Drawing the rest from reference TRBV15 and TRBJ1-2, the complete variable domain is DAMVIQNPRYQVTQFGKPVTLSCSQTLNHNVMYWYQQKSSQAPKLLFHYYDKDFNNEADTPDNFQSRRPNTSFCFLDIRSPGLGDTAMYLCATSRARGPNYGYTFGSGTRLTVV.

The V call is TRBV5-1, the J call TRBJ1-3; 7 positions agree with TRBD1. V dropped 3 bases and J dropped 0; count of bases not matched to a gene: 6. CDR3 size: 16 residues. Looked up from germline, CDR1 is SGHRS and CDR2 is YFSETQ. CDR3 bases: TGCGCCAGCAGCTCACACGGGACAGACTCTGGAAACACCATATATTTT. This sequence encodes CASSSHGTDSGNTIYF. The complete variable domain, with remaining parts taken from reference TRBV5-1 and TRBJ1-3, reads KAGVTQTPRYLIKTRGQQVTLSCSPISGHRSVSWYQQTPGQGLQFLFEYFSETQRNKGNFPGRFSGRQFSNSRSEMNVSTLELGDSALYLCASSSHGTDSGNTIYFGEGSWLTVV.

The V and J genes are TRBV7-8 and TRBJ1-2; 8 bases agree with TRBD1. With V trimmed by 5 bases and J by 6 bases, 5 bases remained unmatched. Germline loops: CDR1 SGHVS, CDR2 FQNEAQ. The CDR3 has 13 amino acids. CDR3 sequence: CASSVTGGDGYTF. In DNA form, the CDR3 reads TGTGCCAGCAGCGTCACAGGGGGGGATGGCTACACCTTC.

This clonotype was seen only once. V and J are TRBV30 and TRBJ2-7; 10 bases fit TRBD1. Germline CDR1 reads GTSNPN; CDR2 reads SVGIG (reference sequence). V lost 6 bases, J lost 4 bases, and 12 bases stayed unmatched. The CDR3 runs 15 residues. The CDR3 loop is CACIRTGTGDYEQYF. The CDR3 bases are TGTGCCTGTATCCGAACCGGGACAGGGGATTACGAGCAGTACTTC.

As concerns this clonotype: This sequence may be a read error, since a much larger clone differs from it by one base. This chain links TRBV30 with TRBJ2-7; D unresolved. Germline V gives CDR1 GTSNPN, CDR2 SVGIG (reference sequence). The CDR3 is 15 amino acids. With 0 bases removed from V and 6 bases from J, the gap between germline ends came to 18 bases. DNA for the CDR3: TGTGCCTGGAGTGTACAAATGGCGCGTCGTGGCGAGCAGTACTTC. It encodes CAWSVQMARRGEQYF. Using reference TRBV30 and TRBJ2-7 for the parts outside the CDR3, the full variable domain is SQTIHQWPATLVQPVGSPLSLECTVEGTSNPNLYWYRQAAGRGLQLLFYSVGIGQISSEVPQNLSASRPQDRQFILSSKKLLLSDSGFYLCAWSVQMARRGEQYFGPGTRLTVT.

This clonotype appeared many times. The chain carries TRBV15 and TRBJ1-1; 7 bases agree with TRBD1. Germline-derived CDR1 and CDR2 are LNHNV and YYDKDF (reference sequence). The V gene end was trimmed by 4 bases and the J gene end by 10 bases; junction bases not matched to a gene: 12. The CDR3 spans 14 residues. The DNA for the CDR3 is TGTGCCACCAGCAAGGGGACAGTCGGGCCGGCAGCTTTCTTT. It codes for CATSKGTVGPAAFF.

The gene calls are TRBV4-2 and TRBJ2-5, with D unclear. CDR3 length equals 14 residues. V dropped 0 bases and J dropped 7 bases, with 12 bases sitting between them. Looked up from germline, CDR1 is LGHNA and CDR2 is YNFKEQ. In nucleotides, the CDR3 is TGTGCCAGCAGCCAAGAAGGTCCACCCGGGACCCAGTACTTC. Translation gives CASSQEGPPGTQYF.

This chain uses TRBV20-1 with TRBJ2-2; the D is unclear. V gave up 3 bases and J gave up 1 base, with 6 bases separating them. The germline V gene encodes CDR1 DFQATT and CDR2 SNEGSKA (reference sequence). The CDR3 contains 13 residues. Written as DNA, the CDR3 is TGCAGTGCTAGGGGGAAGAACACCGGGGAGCTGTTTTTT. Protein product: CSARGKNTGELFF.